This is a list of T cell receptor beta chains from one sample in a study of shared clonotypes between healthy human individuals. The data were produced by immunoSEQ multiplex PCR, yet TCRdb's version contains in-frame clones alone and is incomplete. The sample holds 550,000 to 800,000 clones, less than 85% seen once. The specimen sequenced was memory CD4+ T cells sorted from blood. The receptor source for this set is a woman in her thirties in good health. Each CDR3 is given with its conserved first and last residue. D genes are given only for firm matches. Part of the rows lack a size; the others show once, few, many or a class for expanded clones.

J | V | size | D | CDR3 | DNA
TRBJ1-1 | TRBV7-9 | - | - | CASSLVPDTEAFF | TGTGCCAGCAGCTTAGTTCCGGACACTGAAGCTTTCTTT
TRBJ1-4 | TRBV6-1 | - | TRBD1 | CASSPLRTGGEKLFF | TGTGCCAGCAGTCCCTTGAGGACAGGCGGTGAAAAACTGTTTTTT
TRBJ2-5 | TRBV21-1 | - | - | CASSKALREVQYF | TGTGCCAGCAGCAAAGCGCTAAGGGAGGTACAGTACTTC
TRBJ1-1 | TRBV6-6 | - | TRBD1 | CASSYGGDRVVAFF | TGTGCCAGCAGTTACGGGGGGGACAGGGTGGTTGCTTTCTTT
TRBJ2-5 | TRBV27 | - | - | CASSSPRRSGPSETQYF | TGTGCCAGCAGTTCCCCAAGGCGGTCTGGGCCGTCGGAGACCCAGTACTTC
TRBJ2-1 | TRBV10-3 | - | TRBD1 | CATLPGQGHNEQFF | TGTGCCACCCTCCCGGGACAGGGCCACAATGAGCAGTTCTTC
TRBJ2-7 | TRBV19 | - | - | CASSPRLLGQVYEQYF | TGTGCCAGTAGTCCCCGATTACTGGGGCAAGTTTACGAGCAGTACTTC
TRBJ1-1 | TRBV7-2 | few | - | CASSSQGRMNTEAFF | TGTGCCAGCAGCTCCCAGGGGCGGATGAACACTGAAGCTTTCTTT
TRBJ1-5 | TRBV28 | - | TRBD1 | CASRLRDRGSNQPQHF | TGTGCCAGCAGACTCCGGGACAGGGGTAGCAATCAGCCCCAGCATTTT
TRBJ1-5 | TRBV19 | once | TRBD1 | CASSIYRGDQPQHF | TGTGCCAGTAGTATATACAGGGGCGATCAGCCCCAGCATTTT
TRBJ1-4 | TRBV2 | - | TRBD1 | CASSGRQGHNEKLFF | TGTGCCAGCAGTGGTAGACAGGGTCATAATGAAAAACTGTTTTTT
TRBJ2-3 | TRBV19 | - | - | CASRPTSTDTQYF | TGTGCCAGTAGACCCACTAGCACAGATACGCAGTATTTT
TRBJ1-1 | TRBV28 | few | - | CASGPVSVTEAFF | TGTGCCAGCGGACCAGTATCGGTCACTGAAGCTTTCTTT
TRBJ1-5 | TRBV7-9 | - | TRBD1 | CASSYGTANNQPQHF | TGTGCCAGCAGCTACGGGACAGCCAATAATCAGCCCCAGCATTTT
TRBJ2-3 | TRBV19 | - | TRBD2 | CASRAGGAGGQDTQYF | TGTGCCAGCCGTGCCGGAGGGGCGGGAGGCCAAGATACGCAGTATTTT
TRBJ1-2 | TRBV5-1 | - | - | CASSLGQDYYGYTF | TGCGCCAGCAGCTTGGGACAGGATTACTATGGCTACACCTTC
TRBJ1-1 | TRBV29-1 | - | TRBD1 | CSVGQMNTEAFF | TGCAGCGTGGGACAGATGAACACTGAAGCTTTCTTT
TRBJ1-5 | TRBV2 | few | TRBD1 | CASSLRGQGSNQPQHF | TGTGCCAGCTCCCTTCGGGGACAGGGTTCCAATCAGCCCCAGCATTTT
TRBJ1-5 | TRBV7-8 | - | TRBD1 | CASSLRGQGGSRNQPQHF | TGTGCCAGCAGCTTAAGGGGACAGGGAGGATCGCGCAATCAGCCCCAGCATTTT
TRBJ1-1 | TRBV5-6 | - | TRBD1 | CASSQYLTGWKTEAFF | TGTGCCAGCAGCCAATACCTGACAGGGTGGAAAACTGAAGCTTTCTTT
TRBJ1-5 | TRBV19 | - | - | CASSSGWGGQPQHF | TGTGCCAGTAGTTCGGGGTGGGGCGGACAGCCCCAGCATTTT
TRBJ1-1 | TRBV29-1 | - | - | CSVEENYPNTEAFF | TGCAGCGTTGAAGAGAACTACCCGAACACTGAAGCTTTCTTT
TRBJ2-7 | TRBV28 | - | TRBD2 | CASSQSGSYEQYF | TGTGCCAGCAGTCAAAGCGGGAGCTACGAGCAGTACTTC
TRBJ2-7 | TRBV19 | - | TRBD2 | CASRSVAGGPYEQYF | TGTGCCAGTAGATCCGTAGCGGGAGGGCCCTACGAGCAGTACTTC
TRBJ1-5 | TRBV2 | - | - | CASRDDSSGHHQPQHF | TGTGCCAGCAGGGATGACTCTTCGGGACACCATCAGCCCCAGCATTTT
TRBJ2-2 | TRBV7-9 | - | TRBD2 | CASIPRGYSNTGELFF | TGTGCCAGCATCCCGCGGGGGTATTCGAACACCGGGGAGCTGTTTTTT
TRBJ2-7 | TRBV28 | - | TRBD1 | CASSLLGRGLLSF | TGTGCCAGCAGTTTATTGGGCAGGGGGCTCTTGAGCTTC
TRBJ2-6 | TRBV6-6 | many | - | CASSPWGGANVLTF | TGTGCCAGCAGTCCGTGGGGAGGGGCCAACGTCCTGACTTTC
TRBJ2-3 | TRBV11-2 | - | - | CASSFSTGGSSDTQYF | TGTGCCAGCAGCTTCTCGACAGGCGGGTCATCAGATACGCAGTATTTT
TRBJ2-7 | TRBV6-1 | - | - | CASRWDYEQYF | TGTGCCAGCAGATGGGACTACGAGCAGTACTTC
TRBJ2-2 | TRBV18 | - | - | CASSPDGRNTGELFF | TGTGCCAGCTCACCAGATGGACGGAACACCGGGGAGCTGTTTTTT
TRBJ2-1 | TRBV5-1 | - | TRBD1 | CASTRDRSYNEQFF | TGCGCCAGCACCCGGGACAGGTCCTACAATGAGCAGTTCTTC
TRBJ1-1 | TRBV18 | few | - | CASSPPSSKVFTEAFF | TGTGCCAGCTCACCACCGTCCTCCAAGGTTTTCACTGAAGCTTTCTTT
TRBJ1-2 | TRBV6-1 | few | - | CASLSYGYTF | TGTGCCAGCTTGAGCTATGGCTACACCTTC
TRBJ1-2 | TRBV10-1 | - | - | CARPGAGSLYGYTF | TGCGCCAGGCCGGGGGCGGGAAGTCTCTATGGCTACACCTTC
TRBJ2-7 | TRBV4-2 | - | - | CASSQVTGGWSYEQYF | TGTGCCAGCAGCCAAGTCACGGGGGGCTGGTCCTACGAGCAGTACTTC
TRBJ2-5 | TRBV30 | - | TRBD1 | CAWTGGFETQYF | TGTGCCTGGACAGGGGGCTTCGAGACCCAGTACTTC
TRBJ1-2 | TRBV28 | - | - | CASSLLAGPHYGYTF | TGTGCCAGCAGTTTACTGGCGGGGCCACACTATGGCTACACCTTC
TRBJ2-1 | TRBV11-1 | many | TRBD2 | CASSPTGGHNEQFF | TGTGCCAGCAGCCCAACGGGAGGCCACAATGAGCAGTTCTTC
TRBJ2-3 | TRBV13 | - | TRBD2 | CASRASLISGRQKDTQYF | TGTGCCAGCAGGGCTTCATTAATCAGCGGGAGGCAAAAGGATACGCAGTATTTT
TRBJ1-1 | TRBV6-1 | - | - | CASRGTGRLEAFF | TGTGCCAGCAGAGGAACTGGACGGCTTGAAGCTTTCTTT
TRBJ1-5 | TRBV5-1 | - | - | CASSADAGHQPQHF | TGCGCCAGCAGCGCGGACGCAGGACACCAGCCCCAGCATTTT